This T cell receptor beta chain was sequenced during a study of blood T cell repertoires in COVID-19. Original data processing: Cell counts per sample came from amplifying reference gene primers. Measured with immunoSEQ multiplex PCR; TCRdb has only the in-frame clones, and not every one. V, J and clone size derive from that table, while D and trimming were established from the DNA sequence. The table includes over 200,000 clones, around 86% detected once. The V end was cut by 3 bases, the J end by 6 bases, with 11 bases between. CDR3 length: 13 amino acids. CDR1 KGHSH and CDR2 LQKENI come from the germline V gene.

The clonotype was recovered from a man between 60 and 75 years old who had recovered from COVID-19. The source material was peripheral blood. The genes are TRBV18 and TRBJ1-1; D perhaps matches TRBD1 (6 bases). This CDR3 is CASSPQGIAEAFF. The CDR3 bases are TGTGCCAGCTCACCTCAGGGGATCGCTGAAGCTTTCTTT. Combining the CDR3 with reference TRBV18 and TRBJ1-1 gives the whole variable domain NAGVMQNPRHLVRRRGQEARLRCSPMKGHSHVYWYRQLPEEGLKFMVYLQKENIIDESGMPKERFSAEFPKEGPSILRIQQVVRGDSAAYFCASSPQGIAEAFFGQGTRLTVV.